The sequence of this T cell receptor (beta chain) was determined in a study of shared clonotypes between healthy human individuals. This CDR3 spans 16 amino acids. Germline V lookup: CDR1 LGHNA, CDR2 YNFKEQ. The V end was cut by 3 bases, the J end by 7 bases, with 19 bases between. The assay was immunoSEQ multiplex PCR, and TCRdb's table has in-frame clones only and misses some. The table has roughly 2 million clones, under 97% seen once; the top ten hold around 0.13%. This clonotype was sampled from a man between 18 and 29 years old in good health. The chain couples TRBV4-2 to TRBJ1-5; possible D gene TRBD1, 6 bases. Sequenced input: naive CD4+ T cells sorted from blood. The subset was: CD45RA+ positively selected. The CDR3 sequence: CASSQLQGGADQPQHF. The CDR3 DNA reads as TGTGCCAGCAGCCAGTTACAGGGAGGAGCGGACCAGCCCCAGCATTTT.